One sample yielded the 13 T cell receptor beta chains listed below, sequenced in a study of response to subunit inactivated influenza vaccine. TCRdb recomputed calls from the RT-PCR reads with MiXCR, one row per CDR3 protein. The data contain approximately 700,000 distinct CDR3 sequences, about 15% of them seen just once; the ten biggest clones take up approximately 10%. The sample consisted of PBMCs from blood, taken roughly 12 days after vaccination. The origin of the receptors is a man aged 50 to 59 who received an inactivated influenza vaccine.

The gene calls are TRBV7-6 and TRBJ2-1; 8 positions match TRBD1. The CDR3 covers 16 residues. After removal of 5 bases from V and 5 bases from J, the junction contained 11 bases not matched to a gene. Germline CDR1 SGHVS, CDR2 FNYEAQ. The CDR3 loop is CASSKPTGQAHNEQFF. The CDR3 coding sequence is TGTGCCAGCAGCAAACCTACGGGACAGGCACACAATGAGCAGTTCTTC.

This clonotype was recorded at least ten times. The genes are TRBV5-1 and TRBJ2-5, with TRBD1 identical over 9 bases. Trimming removed 3 bases from V and 3 bases from J; junction bases left unmatched: 3. The CDR3 sequence is 14 residues long. In germline, CDR1 is SGHRS, CDR2 YFSETQ. The CDR3 DNA reads TGCGCCAGCAGCTCTTGGACAGGGGAAGAGACCCAGTACTTC. The encoded protein is CASSSWTGEETQYF.

In its sample, this clonotype was seen many times. The chain uses TRBV12-3 or TRBV12-4 and TRBJ1-2; D remains unclear. The CDR3 runs to 14 residues. Trimming removed 1 base from V and 7 bases from J, with 13 bases in between. CDR3 region: CASSLGAVSGGYTF. The CDR3 DNA reads as TGTGCCAGCAGTTTAGGGGCAGTCTCCGGTGGCTACACCTTC.

This chain connects TRBV7-3 to TRBJ2-7, with a tentative D call TRBD1 (6 bases). V lost 5 bases to trimming and J lost 4 bases, with 15 bases between them. From germline, CDR1 is SGHTA and CDR2 FQGTGA. This CDR3 spans 14 amino acids. DNA for the CDR3: TGTGCCAGCAGCCACGACAGGAGCCAGTACGAGCAGTACTTC. Translated, it gives CASSHDRSQYEQYF.

The rearrangement links TRBV29-1 to TRBJ2-2; weak D call: TRBD2 (6 bases). Germline V gives CDR1 SQVTM, CDR2 ANQGSEA. The CDR3 runs 12 residues. Trimming removed 6 bases from V and 7 bases from J, with 12 bases in between. CDR3 region: CSVLARHGELFF. DNA for the CDR3: TGCAGCGTCCTAGCGAGACACGGGGAGCTGTTTTTT.

This clonotype was counted only a few times. The V and J genes are TRBV27 and TRBJ2-1; D not resolved. The CDR3 extends over 16 amino acids. V was pared by 4 bases and J by 5 bases, with 18 bases between. Germline V gives CDR1 MNHEY, CDR2 SMNVEV (reference sequence). This CDR3 is CASSSPRRYLDNEQFF. CDR3 bases: TGTGCCAGCAGTTCCCCCCGCAGGTACCTCGACAATGAGCAGTTCTTC.

This clonotype was observed a few times. The chain joins TRBV5-1 to TRBJ1-3, with no clear D. Germline V gene sequence: CDR1 SGHRS, CDR2 YFSETQ. V gave up 0 bases and J gave up 0 bases, with 10 bases separating them. This CDR3 is built from 16 residues. The CDR3 reads CASSLGAGLSGNTIYF. DNA of the CDR3: TGCGCCAGCAGCTTGGGGGCAGGACTCTCTGGAAACACCATATATTTT.

In this sample, this clonotype turned up a few times. This chain uses TRBV18 with TRBJ2-4, with 9 positions matching TRBD2. This CDR3 is built from 16 residues. After removal of 3 bases from V and 3 bases from J, the junction contained 6 bases not matched to a gene. Germline V gives CDR1 KGHSH, CDR2 LQKENI. Written as DNA, the CDR3 is TGTGCCAGCTCACCGCCCAGCGGGGGGATCAAAAACATTCAGTACTTC. Translated, it gives CASSPPSGGIKNIQYF. The entire variable domain, with the rest obtained from reference TRBV18 and TRBJ2-4, is as follows: NAGVMQNPRHLVRRRGQEARLRCSPMKGHSHVYWYRQLPEEGLKFMVYLQKENIIDESGMPKERFSAEFPKEGPSILRIQQVVRGDSAAYFCASSPPSGGIKNIQYFGAGTRLSVL.

This clonotype was recorded at least ten times. The chain combines TRBV29-1 with TRBJ2-7, with 9 nucleotides matching TRBD1. CDR1 and CDR2 from the germline V gene are SQVTM and ANQGSEA. The CDR3 extends over 17 amino acids. V lost 0 bases to trimming and J lost 1 base; unmatched junction nucleotides: 10. The CDR3 here is CSVEEATGTGPSYEQYF. CDR3 sequence (DNA): TGCAGCGTTGAAGAGGCTACCGGGACAGGGCCTTCCTACGAGCAGTACTTC.

This clonotype was detected a few times. The chain couples TRBV7-9 to TRBJ2-3; 7 positions match TRBD2. The CDR3 is made up of 16 amino acids. Losses at the gene ends were 6 bases for V and 3 bases for J; bases not matched to a gene: 12. Germline CDR1 SEHNR, CDR2 FQNEAQ (reference sequence). The CDR3 sequence: CASRRGRLAATDTQYF. CDR3 coding DNA: TGTGCCAGCAGGCGCGGTCGGCTAGCGGCGACAGATACGCAGTATTTT. The variable domain in full, completed from reference TRBV7-9 and TRBJ2-3, reads DTGVSQNPRHKITKRGQNVTFRCDPISEHNRLYWYRQTLGQGPEFLTYFQNEAQLEKSRLLSDRFSAERPKGSFSTLEIQRTEQGDSAMYLCASRRGRLAATDTQYFGPGTRLTVL.

This clonotype occurred a few times. The chain employs TRBV7-2 and TRBJ2-5, with TRBD1 matching 11 bases. V lost 4 bases, J lost 5 bases, and 6 bases stayed unmatched. Per the germline V gene, CDR1 is SGHTA and CDR2 is FQGNSA. CDR3 length: 15 residues. This CDR3 reads CASSSLGQGAETQYF. CDR3 nucleotides: TGTGCCAGCAGCTCTCTCGGACAGGGGGCTGAGACCCAGTACTTC.

DNA for the CDR3: TGCGCCAGCAGCCAAGAACGAGGGGGGGAGACCCAGTACTTC. This gives the protein CASSQERGGETQYF. This sequence joins TRBV4-3 and TRBJ2-5; TRBD1 or TRBD2 may be the D gene (6 bases each). Trimming shortened V by 0 bases and J by 5 bases, and 10 bases separated the two germline ends. Germline CDR1 LGHNA, CDR2 YSLEER. The CDR3 consists of 14 residues.

This clonotype appeared a few times. This chain uses TRBV5-1 with TRBJ1-1; D possibly corresponds to TRBD1 (5 bases). V lost 0 bases and J lost 1, with 10 bases in between. The germline CDR1 and CDR2 sequences are SGHRS and YFSETQ. CDR3 size: 15 residues. The CDR3 bases are TGCGCCAGCAGCTTGGCGGGGCAGTCGAACACTGAAGCTTTCTTT. Translation gives CASSLAGQSNTEAFF.